This TCR beta chain was captured by sequencing in a study of T cell responses to AZD1222 COVID-19 vaccine. Study-level results: The study found Spike-specific TCR breadth and depth rose after two AZD1222 doses. The peak T cell response came first, and repertoires were sampled only after it.

CDR1 and CDR2 (germline): SGHDN, FVKESK. V lost 4 bases, J lost 10 bases, and 8 bases stayed unmatched. CDR3 size: 13 residues. Profiled with immunoSEQ multiplex PCR; TCRdb holds only in-frame clones, not every one. The profile shows about 150,000 clones, approximately 91% of them singletons. Note on this clone: What it recognizes is unknown.

The clonotype comes from an adult who had recovered from COVID-19. J is TRBJ1-1 and V is TRBV14, with 8 nucleotides matching TRBD1. The specimen was peripheral blood, collected after recovery from COVID-19. CDR3 residues: CASSLDRVGRAFF. The CDR3 coding sequence is TGTGCCAGCAGCCTGGACAGGGTCGGTCGAGCTTTCTTT.